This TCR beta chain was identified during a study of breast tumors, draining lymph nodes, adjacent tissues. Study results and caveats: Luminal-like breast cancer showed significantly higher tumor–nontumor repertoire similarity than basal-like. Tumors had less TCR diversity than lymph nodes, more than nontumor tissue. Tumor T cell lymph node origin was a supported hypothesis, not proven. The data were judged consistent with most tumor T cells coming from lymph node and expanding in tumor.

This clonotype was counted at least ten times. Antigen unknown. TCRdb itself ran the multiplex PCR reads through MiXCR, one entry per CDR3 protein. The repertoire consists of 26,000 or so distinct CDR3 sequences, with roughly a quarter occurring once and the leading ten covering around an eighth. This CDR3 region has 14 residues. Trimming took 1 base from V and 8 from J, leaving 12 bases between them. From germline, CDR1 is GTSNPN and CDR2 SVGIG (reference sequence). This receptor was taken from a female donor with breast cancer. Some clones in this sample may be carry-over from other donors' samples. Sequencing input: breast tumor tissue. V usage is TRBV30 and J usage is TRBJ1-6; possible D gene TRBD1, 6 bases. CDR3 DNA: TGTGCCTGGAGTGGAGGGGGTAGTGATTCACCCCTCCACTTT. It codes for CAWSGGGSDSPLHF.